The clone carrying this TCR beta chain was counted many times. Its antigen is not known. The sample belongs to a study of regulatory T cells in long-lasting Graves disease. Background on the study: Duration of antithyroid drug therapy among newly diagnosed Graves' patients was under 3 months. Broader study findings: Persistent Graves' patients showed a TCR diversity that was lower than that of newly diagnosed ones.

Researchers made TCR beta libraries by using iRepertoire HTBI primers and running Arm-PCR on CDR3 regions. TCRdb processed the multiplex PCR reads anew with MiXCR; each CDR3 protein has one entry. The sample holds around 470,000 distinct CDR3 sequences, less than 15% seen once. The junction had 10 bases not matched to a gene; V was cut back by 0 bases and J by 0 bases. Germline V gives CDR1 DFQATT, CDR2 SNEGSKA (reference sequence). The length of the CDR3 is 20 residues. Time point indicated: newly diagnosed GD, antithyroid drugs for less than 3 months. Researchers made the TCR library from RNA that was extracted from PBMCs. The same data also contributed to another study, on T cells in Graves' hyperthyroidism and ophthalmopathy. From that report: Diagnosing involved the use of clinical symptoms, serum thyroxine and TRAb, thyroid ultrasound and orbital computed tomography. Most thyroid clonotypes with frequency above 0.001 were detected in blood.

V is TRBV20-1 and J is TRBJ2-1, with 14 bases identical to TRBD2. The clonotype was recovered from a woman aged 45-65 years with Graves disease. The sequencing used peripheral blood mononuclear cells (PBMCs), collected at new diagnosis, from a patient treated with antithyroid drugs. The CDR3 sequence: CSARDPAGTSGSGSYNEQFF. DNA of the CDR3: TGCAGTGCTAGAGACCCCGCCGGGACTAGCGGGAGCGGCTCCTACAATGAGCAGTTCTTC.